A single sample is the source of the 25 T cell receptor beta chains below, sequenced in a study of T cells after yellow fever vaccination. TCRdb independently ran MiXCR on the 5' RACE reads; one entry per CDR3 protein. The sample yields about 330,000 distinct CDR3 sequences, 6.8% seen once. The specimen was PBMCs, collected roughly 45 days after the first yellow fever vaccination. Receptor source: a man younger than 30 who received the YFV17D yellow fever vaccine.

The chain links TRBV20-1 to TRBJ2-7; D perhaps matches TRBD2 (6 bases). Trimming shortened V by 4 bases and J by 3 bases, and 7 bases separated the two germline ends. In germline, CDR1 is DFQATT, CDR2 SNEGSKA (reference sequence). This CDR3 has 11 amino acids. CDR3 nucleotide sequence: TGCAGTGCTAAGGACTACTACGAGCAGTACTTC. Encoded protein: CSAKDYYEQYF.

This clonotype was seen more than once but under ten times. This chain links TRBV5-1 with TRBJ2-3; the match to TRBD1 covers 7 bases. In germline, CDR1 is SGHRS, CDR2 YFSETQ. CDR3 length: 16 amino acids. Trimming removed 0 bases from V and 0 bases from J; junction bases left unmatched: 4. CDR3 sequence reads: CASSLEGQDSTDTQYF. CDR3 coding DNA: TGCGCCAGCAGCTTGGAAGGACAGGATAGCACAGATACGCAGTATTTT.

This clonotype was detected many times. The V call is TRBV12-3 or TRBV12-4, the J call TRBJ2-7; D is ambiguous. This CDR3 spans 12 amino acids. The V end lost 0 bases, the J end lost 9 bases, and 9 bases lay between the germline ends. The CDR3 loop reads CASSLAPSRQYF. For the CDR3, the DNA is TGTGCCAGCAGTTTAGCCCCATCCCGGCAGTACTTC.

In its sample, this clonotype was seen a few times. The chain recombines TRBV11-2 with TRBJ2-7; D perhaps matches TRBD2 (5 bases). The CDR3 runs 14 residues. Germline V gives CDR1 SGHAT, CDR2 FQNNGV. Trimming took off 3 bases at V and 1 base at J, with 10 bases between the two ends. CDR3 DNA: TGTGCCAGCAGCTTTACTAGTGGTTCCTACGAGCAGTACTTC. The encoded protein is CASSFTSGSYEQYF.

The rearrangement joins TRBV11-2 to TRBJ2-6, with a tentative D call TRBD2 (7 bases). This CDR3 contains 19 residues. The V gene lost 3 bases and the J gene lost 0 bases, with 18 bases spanning the gap. Germline CDR1 reads SGHAT; CDR2 reads FQNNGV. The CDR3 sequence is CASSFMDRGASSGANVLTF. CDR3 coding DNA: TGTGCCAGCAGCTTCATGGATCGGGGGGCCAGCTCTGGGGCCAACGTCCTGACTTTC.

This clonotype was seen at least ten times. This chain links TRBV7-3 with TRBJ2-2; the D call may be TRBD1 or TRBD2 (6 bases each). In germline, CDR1 is SGHTA, CDR2 FQGTGA. The CDR3 spans 15 residues. V was trimmed by 3 bases and J by 3 bases, leaving 11 bases between them. Here the CDR3 reads CASSLWGADTGELFF. The CDR3 DNA reads as TGTGCCAGCAGCTTGTGGGGGGCCGACACCGGGGAGCTGTTTTTT.

This clonotype was counted ten times or more. The DNA of the CDR3 is TGCGCCAGCACCATCTCGACAGGGGGCCACGAGCAGTACTTC. Translation: CASTISTGGHEQYF. The chain joins TRBV5-1 to TRBJ2-7; TRBD1 matches 10 bases. With 6 bases clipped from V and 5 bases from J, the junction kept 8 bases outside the gene matches. CDR1 is SGHRS, CDR2 YFSETQ, per germline. CDR3 size: 14 residues.

In its sample, this clonotype was seen many times. The chain couples TRBV5-1 to TRBJ2-7; 8 bases agree with TRBD1. Unmatched junction bases numbered 7, after V lost 5 bases and J lost 3 bases. The germline CDR1 and CDR2 sequences are SGHRS and YFSETQ. This CDR3 region has 14 residues. The chain's CDR3 is CASSSGTGDYEQYF. The CDR3 DNA follows: TGCGCCAGCAGTTCCGGGACAGGCGACTACGAGCAGTACTTC.

The chain employs TRBV10-3 and TRBJ2-7; D remains unclear. Trimming took 4 bases from V and 7 from J, leaving 11 bases between them. The germline V gene encodes CDR1 ENHRY and CDR2 SYGVKD. The CDR3 is 12 residues long. This CDR3 reads CAISVSRWEQYF. The CDR3 DNA follows: TGTGCCATCAGTGTTTCCCGGTGGGAGCAGTACTTC.

This clonotype was counted between two and nine times. This sequence joins TRBV7-2 and TRBJ2-7; the D gene is possibly TRBD1 (5 bases). V dropped 5 bases and J dropped 4 bases, with 18 bases sitting between them. This CDR3 is 15 amino acids long. Germline assignment: CDR1 SGHTA and CDR2 FQGNSA. CDR3 in amino acids: CASSPNAWQGYEQYV. The CDR3, as DNA: TGTGCCAGCAGCCCCAATGCGTGGCAGGGATACGAGCAGTACGTC.

There are a few counts of this clonotype. The genes are TRBV7-2 and TRBJ2-5; 10 nucleotides agree with TRBD1. The ends lost 5 bases at V and 4 bases at J; junction bases unmatched: 4. Germline lookup yields CDR1 SGHTA and CDR2 FQGNSA. CDR3 length: 14 amino acids. This CDR3 is CASSTDRGPETQYF. CDR3 DNA sequence: TGTGCCAGCAGCACCGACAGGGGGCCAGAGACCCAGTACTTC.

This clonotype has just a few counts. This sequence joins TRBV3-1 and TRBJ2-1; D perhaps matches TRBD1 (6 bases). Germline assignment: CDR1 LGHDT and CDR2 YNNKEL (reference sequence). This CDR3 spans 13 amino acids. Trimming left V 2 bases short and J 9 bases short, with 11 bases between. The CDR3 DNA reads as TGTGCCAGCAGCCAAAGTACACAGGGTGAGCAGTTCTTC. It yields the protein CASSQSTQGEQFF.

The sample holds a few counts of this clonotype. V usage is TRBV5-1 and J usage is TRBJ2-3, with 11 bases aligning to TRBD2. Losses at the gene ends were 7 bases for V and 14 bases for J; bases not matched to a gene: 21. The germline CDR1 and CDR2 sequences are SGHRS and YFSETQ. The CDR3 covers 16 residues. The CDR3 sequence is CASDLGLAGGEAGSYF. CDR3 DNA sequence: TGCGCCAGCGACCTAGGACTAGCGGGTGGAGAAGCCGGTTCGTATTTT.

This clonotype was observed a handful of times. The chain is built from TRBV6-1 and TRBJ1-1; no clear D gene. Germline V lookup: CDR1 MNHNS, CDR2 SASEGT. This CDR3 is built from 13 residues. The V and J ends lost 3 bases and 6 bases respectively, with 11 bases between them. CDR3 coding DNA: TGTGCCAGCAGTGAGCCGGGGAGGGCTGAAGCTTTCTTT. Its protein is CASSEPGRAEAFF.

The gene calls are TRBV12-5 and TRBJ2-3, with 11 bases aligning to TRBD1. Germline trimming cut 5 bases from V and 0 bases from J; bases unmatched to any gene: 7. The germline V gene has CDR1 LGHNT and CDR2 FRNRAP. CDR3 length: 17 residues. Here the CDR3 reads CASGTDRGLPSTDTQYF. In nucleotides, the CDR3 is TGTGCTAGTGGTACGGACAGGGGGCTCCCTAGCACAGATACGCAGTATTTT.

This clonotype appeared once. The rearrangement joins TRBV29-1 to TRBJ1-2; 8 bases map to TRBD1. The CDR3 covers 16 residues. V lost 6 bases, J lost 6 bases, and 18 bases stayed unmatched. Germline lookup yields CDR1 SQVTM and CDR2 ANQGSEA. CDR3 in amino acids: CSVTGTGELGTNGYTF. The DNA of the CDR3 is TGCAGCGTGACCGGGACAGGAGAGTTGGGGACAAATGGCTACACCTTC. Looking up the rest from reference TRBV29-1 and TRBJ1-2 gives the full variable domain: SAVISQKPSRDICQRGTSLTIQCQVDSQVTMMFWYRQQPGQSLTLIATANQGSEATYESGFVIDKFPISRPNLTFSTLTVSNMSPEDSSIYLCSVTGTGELGTNGYTFGSGTRLTVV.

This clonotype was counted only a few times. The chain carries TRBV5-6 and TRBJ2-7; 7 bases align to TRBD1. CDR1 SGHDT and CDR2 YYEEEE come from the germline V gene. The CDR3 has 16 amino acids. Unmatched junction bases numbered 9, after V lost 0 bases and J lost 3 bases. This chain's CDR3 is CASSLAWDSWDYEQYV. The CDR3 nucleotides read TGTGCCAGCAGCTTGGCGTGGGACAGCTGGGACTACGAGCAGTACGTC.

This clonotype was picked up a small number of times. The chain combines TRBV5-4 with TRBJ2-5; D is ambiguous. The CDR3 is made up of 13 amino acids. V lost 1 base and J lost 1, with 5 bases in between. Germline V gene sequence: CDR1 SGHNT, CDR2 YYREEE (reference sequence). The CDR3 here is CASSLRFQETQYF. The CDR3 DNA sequence: TGTGCCAGCAGCTTGAGGTTCCAAGAGACCCAGTACTTC.

This clonotype was observed a few times. The chain recombines TRBV20-1 with TRBJ1-2, with 7 bases lining up with TRBD1. Germline V gene sequence: CDR1 DFQATT, CDR2 SNEGSKA (reference sequence). J gave up 6 bases and V 4 bases, and 17 bases lay outside the gene matches. The CDR3 has 16 residues. The CDR3 DNA is TGCAGTGCTACCGGACAGGTAGATAACCCTAGGGATGGCTACACCTTC. The encoded protein is CSATGQVDNPRDGYTF.

V usage is TRBV3-1 and J usage is TRBJ2-3; D remains unclear. V gave up 2 bases and J gave up 7 bases, with 7 bases separating them. Germline V gene data show CDR1 as LGHDT and CDR2 as YNNKEL (reference sequence). This CDR3 is built from 12 residues. The CDR3 DNA sequence: TGTGCCAGCAGCCAACCTCCGAATACGCAGTATTTT. Translating gives CASSQPPNTQYF.

The J gene is TRBJ2-3, the V gene TRBV10-3; 7 bases match TRBD2. The V gene's germline CDR1 is ENHRY and CDR2 SYGVKD. The CDR3 contains 15 residues. Trimming at V came to 7 bases and at J to 0 bases, leaving 7 bases not matched to a gene. The CDR3 loop reads CAITTEAGSTDTQYF. The CDR3, as DNA: TGTGCCATCACTACCGAAGCGGGAAGCACAGATACGCAGTATTTT.

V and J are TRBV3-1 and TRBJ2-7, with D tentatively TRBD1 or TRBD2 (6 bases each). Germline assignment: CDR1 LGHDT and CDR2 YNNKEL (reference sequence). V gave up 1 base and J gave up 5 bases, with 15 bases separating them. The CDR3 length is 15 residues. CDR3 bases: TGTGCCAGCAGCCAAGTCCCCCAGGGGAGGCACGAGCAGTACTTC. It codes for CASSQVPQGRHEQYF.

The DNA for the CDR3 is TGTGCCAGCAGTTACGGTCGGGGACCGTATAATTCACCCCTCCACTTT. Residues: CASSYGRGPYNSPLHF. V and J are TRBV6-5 and TRBJ1-6, with TRBD1 as a possible D gene (5 bases). The V gene lost 2 bases and the J gene lost 4 bases, with 12 bases spanning the gap. Germline V gene sequence: CDR1 MNHEY, CDR2 SVGAGI. This CDR3 has 16 amino acids.

This clonotype appeared a few times. V and J are TRBV11-1 and TRBJ2-7; D is perhaps TRBD1 (5 bases). The CDR3 length is 19 residues. The V end was cut by 4 bases, the J end by 8 bases, with 33 bases between. Germline loops: CDR1 SGHAT, CDR2 FQDESV (reference sequence). The CDR3, as DNA: TGTGCCAGCAGCTCCGACGGGCAAAGACAGCTCAGAACACCTACGAAGCAGTACTTC. Its protein product is CASSSDGQRQLRTPTKQYF.

V gene TRBV19 combines with J gene TRBJ2-2; maybe TRBD1 (5 bases). V lost 3 bases, J lost 3 bases, and 8 bases lay in between. Germline assignment: CDR1 LNHDA and CDR2 SQIVND (reference sequence). The CDR3 runs to 14 residues. CDR3 in amino acids: CASSIQGDTGELFF. As DNA, the CDR3 is TGTGCCAGTAGTATCCAGGGCGACACCGGGGAGCTGTTTTTT.